This T cell receptor (beta chain) is from a study of blood T cell repertoires in COVID-19. Turning to the study itself: The origin of the acute and convalescent COVID-19 samples was the United States, Italy and Spain. Sources were T cells, B-cell-depleted T cells, or PBMCs; the material itself was cDNA or gDNA.

V shed 4 bases and J 0 bases; nucleotides not matched to a gene: 4. The CDR3 consists of 15 residues. Germline values: CDR1 SGHRS, CDR2 YFSETQ. TCRdb's table, derived via immunoSEQ multiplex PCR, lists solely in-frame clones and lacks some. The table has about 260,000 clones, 85% to 90% seen once. Exposed participants came across a COVID-19 case within 2 weeks before study entry. The chain employs TRBV5-1 and TRBJ1-3, with 7 positions matching TRBD1. This sequence originates from a man aged 50 to 60 who had been exposed to COVID-19. Material for sequencing was PBMCs or T cells enriched from blood (not recorded which). CDR3 region: CASSQGQNSGNTIYF. In nucleotides, the CDR3 is TGCGCCAGCAGCCAGGGACAGAACTCTGGAAACACCATATATTTT.